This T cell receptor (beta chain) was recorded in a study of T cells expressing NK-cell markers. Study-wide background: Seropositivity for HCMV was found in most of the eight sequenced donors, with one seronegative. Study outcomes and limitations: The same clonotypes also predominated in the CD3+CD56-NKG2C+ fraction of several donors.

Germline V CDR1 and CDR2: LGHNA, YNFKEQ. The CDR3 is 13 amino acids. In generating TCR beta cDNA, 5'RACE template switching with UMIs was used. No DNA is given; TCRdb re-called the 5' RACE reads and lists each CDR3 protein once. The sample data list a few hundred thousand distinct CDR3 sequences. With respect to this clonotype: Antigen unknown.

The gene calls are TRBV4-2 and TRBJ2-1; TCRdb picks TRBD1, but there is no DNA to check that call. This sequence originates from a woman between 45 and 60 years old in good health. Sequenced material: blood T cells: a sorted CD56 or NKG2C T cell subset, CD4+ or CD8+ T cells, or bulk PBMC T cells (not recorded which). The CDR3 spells CASSQDVDSRPIF.